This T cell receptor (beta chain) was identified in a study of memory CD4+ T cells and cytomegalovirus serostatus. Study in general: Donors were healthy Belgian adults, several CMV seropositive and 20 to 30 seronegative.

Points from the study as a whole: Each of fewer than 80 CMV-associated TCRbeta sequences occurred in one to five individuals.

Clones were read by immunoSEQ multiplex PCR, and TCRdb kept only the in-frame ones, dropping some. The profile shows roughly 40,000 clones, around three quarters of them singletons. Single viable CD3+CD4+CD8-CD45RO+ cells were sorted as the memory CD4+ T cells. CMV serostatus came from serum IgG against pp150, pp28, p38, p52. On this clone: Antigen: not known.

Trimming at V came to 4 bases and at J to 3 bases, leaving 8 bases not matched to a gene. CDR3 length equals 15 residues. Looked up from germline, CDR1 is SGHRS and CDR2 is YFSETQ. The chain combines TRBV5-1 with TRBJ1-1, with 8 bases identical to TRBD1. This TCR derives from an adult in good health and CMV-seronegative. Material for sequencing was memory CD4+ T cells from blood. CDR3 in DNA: TGCGCCAGCAGCCCGGGACAGGCTAGGGACACTGAAGCTTTCTTT. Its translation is CASSPGQARDTEAFF.